Below, 8 T cell receptor beta chains from the same sample are listed, as sequenced in a study of T cell repertoires in cytomegalovirus infection. TCRdb re-called the reads through MiXCR, storing one row per CDR3 protein. The table includes approximately 500,000 distinct CDR3 sequences, about 17% detected once. Sample: CD8+ T cells from PBMCs. Receptors originate from a human donor in good health (CMV status not recorded). Some clones in this sample may be carry-over from other donors' samples.

The genes are TRBV4-3 and TRBJ2-3, with D uncertain. Germline V gene sequence: CDR1 LGHNA, CDR2 YSLEER. Trimming cost V 1 base and J 3 bases, with 11 bases left between them. The CDR3 consists of 15 residues. CDR3 residues: CASSQVALVTDTQYF. DNA for the CDR3: TGCGCCAGCAGCCAAGTCGCCCTAGTTACAGATACGCAGTATTTT.

This clonotype was observed at least ten times. The chain joins TRBV7-2 to TRBJ2-2; 9 bases line up with TRBD2. V was clipped by 11 bases and J by 5 bases; unmatched bases: 12. The CDR3 consists of 15 residues. Germline V CDR1 and CDR2: SGHTA, FQGNSA. The CDR3 DNA reads TGTGCCGTTCTTCGGGGCGGGAGGGGAACCGGGGAGCTGTTTTTT. Protein: CAVLRGGRGTGELFF.

The chain couples TRBV10-2 to TRBJ2-7, with 8 nucleotides matching TRBD1. With V trimmed by 8 bases and J by 2 bases, 8 bases remained unmatched. Germline assignment: CDR1 WSHSY and CDR2 SAAADI. The CDR3 is 14 residues long. CDR3 DNA sequence: TGCGCCAGCTGGGGACAGGTCCTAACCTACGAGCAGTACTTC. Protein product: CASWGQVLTYEQYF.

Only a few counts were recorded for this clonotype. The chain joins TRBV19 to TRBJ2-1, with 8 bases fitting TRBD2. Germline V gene sequence: CDR1 LNHDA, CDR2 SQIVND (reference sequence). The CDR3 is 15 amino acids. The V segment lost 4 bases and the J segment 10 bases; nucleotides outside the gene matches: 12. CDR3 protein: CASSNWRGADREQFF. The CDR3 nucleotides read TGTGCCAGTAGTAACTGGCGGGGGGCCGACAGAGAGCAGTTCTTC.

The gene calls are TRBV7-9 and TRBJ1-5; no reliable D call. Germline V gene lookup returns CDR1 SEHNR and CDR2 FQNEAQ (reference sequence). V was shortened by 6 bases and J by 1 base, with 10 bases between the two germline ends. The CDR3 totals 14 residues. For the CDR3, the DNA is TGTGCCAGCAGTCACGGGGAAAGCAATCAGCCCCAGCATTTT. The encoded protein is CASSHGESNQPQHF.

In this sample, this clonotype turned up a few times. The chain combines TRBV20-1 with TRBJ1-5; D unresolved. This CDR3 spans 15 amino acids. Germline CDR1 reads DFQATT; CDR2 reads SNEGSKA (reference sequence). With 3 bases removed from V and 0 bases from J, the gap between germline ends came to 12 bases. CDR3 protein: CSASWGKYSNQPQHF. The DNA of the CDR3 is TGCAGTGCTAGTTGGGGAAAATATAGCAATCAGCCCCAGCATTTT.

This clonotype showed up many times. This chain joins TRBV27 and TRBJ1-5; perhaps TRBD1 as D (5 bases). The V and J ends lost 1 base and 8 bases respectively, with 9 bases between them. Germline V gives CDR1 MNHEY, CDR2 SMNVEV (reference sequence). This CDR3 is built from 13 residues. The CDR3 here is CASSLLEGKPQHF. The CDR3 bases are TGTGCCAGCAGTTTATTGGAGGGGAAGCCCCAGCATTTT.

This clonotype occurred a few times. The gene calls are TRBV11-2 and TRBJ2-7; 11 positions agree with TRBD2. The CDR3 consists of 16 residues. After removal of 5 bases from V and 3 bases from J, the junction contained 9 bases not matched to a gene. Germline V CDR1 and CDR2: SGHAT, FQNNGV. The CDR3 region has the DNA TGTGCCAGCAGCGCACCGGGACTAGCGGAATTCTACGAGCAGTACTTC. Translation: CASSAPGLAEFYEQYF.